This T cell receptor (beta chain) derives from a study of cytomegalovirus exposure and HLA in healthy donors. With 1 base clipped from V and 3 bases from J, the junction kept 7 bases outside the gene matches. This CDR3 is built from 15 residues. Germline CDR1 is SGHRS and CDR2 is YFSETQ. This table comes from immunoSEQ multiplex PCR, and its TCRdb copy is limited to in-frame clones, with some not included. The sample has approximately 220,000 clones, approximately 90% seen once. This receptor was taken from a man between 18 and 29 years old in good health and CMV-seronegative. Sequenced sample: PBMCs. The chain combines TRBV5-1 with TRBJ2-7, with 7 bases that match TRBD2. DNA of the CDR3: TGCGCCAGCAGCTTGTTGGCTAGCGGACTCTACGAGCAGTACTTC. Amino acids: CASSLLASGLYEQYF.